A single sample gave rise to the 3 T cell receptor beta chains below, sequenced in a study of stem cell transplantation in POMP-related autoinflammatory disease. Clones were sequenced by immunoSEQ multiplex PCR, and TCRdb holds only the in-frame ones, with some missing. In the table there are about 2,800 clones, around 90% of which are singletons. The sample in question was CD4+ follicular helper T cells (Tfh) from PBMCs, obtained after stem cell transplantation. These receptors originate from a human patient with POMP-related autoinflammation and immune dysregulation (PRAID). Some T cells may be the graft donor's.

The chain has TRBV7-9 and TRBJ2-1; 8 bases are shared with TRBD1. Germline CDR1 is SEHNR and CDR2 is FQNEAQ (reference sequence). V shed 5 bases, J shed 6 bases, and the junction held 6 bases outside the gene matches. The length of the CDR3 is 14 residues. CDR3 sequence: CASSVTGESNEQFF. CDR3 DNA sequence: TGTGCCAGCAGCGTGACAGGGGAGAGCAATGAGCAGTTCTTC.

The rearrangement uses TRBV5-5 and TRBJ2-1, with no clear D. V was clipped by 4 bases and J by 1 base, with 9 bases between them. This CDR3 comprises 14 residues. Germline V gene data show CDR1 as SGHKS and CDR2 as YYEKEE (reference sequence). CDR3 sequence (DNA): TGTGCCAGCAGCGAAGTCAGTTCCTACAATGAGCAGTTCTTC. Its protein product is CASSEVSSYNEQFF.

The V and J genes are TRBV3-1 (or the pseudogene TRBV3-2) and TRBJ1-5; no definite D call. The CDR3 runs to 15 residues. The V end lost 1 base, the J end lost 2 bases, and 9 bases lay between the germline ends. CDR1 and CDR2 (germline): LGHDT, YNNKEL (reference sequence). The CDR3 nucleotides read TGTGCCAGCAGCCAAGGTGGTGGAGGCAATCAGCCCCAGCATTTT. Residues: CASSQGGGGNQPQHF.